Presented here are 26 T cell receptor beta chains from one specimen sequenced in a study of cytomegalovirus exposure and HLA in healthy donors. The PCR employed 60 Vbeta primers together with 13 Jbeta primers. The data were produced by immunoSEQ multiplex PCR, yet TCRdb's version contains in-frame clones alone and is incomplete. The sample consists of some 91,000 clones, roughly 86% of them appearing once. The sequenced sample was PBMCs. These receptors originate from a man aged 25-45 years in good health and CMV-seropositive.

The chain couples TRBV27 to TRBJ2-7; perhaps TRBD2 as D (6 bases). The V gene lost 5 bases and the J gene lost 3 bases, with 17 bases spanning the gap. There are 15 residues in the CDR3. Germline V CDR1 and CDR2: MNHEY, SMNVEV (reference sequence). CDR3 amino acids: CASSLRRDLVYEQYF. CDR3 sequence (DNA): TGTGCCAGCAGTCTTCGCCGGGACTTAGTCTACGAGCAGTACTTC.

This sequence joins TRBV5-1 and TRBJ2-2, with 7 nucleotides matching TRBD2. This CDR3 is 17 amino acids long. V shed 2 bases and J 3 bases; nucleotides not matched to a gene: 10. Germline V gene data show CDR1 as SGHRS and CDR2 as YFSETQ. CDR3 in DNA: TGCGCCAGCAGCTTTTTGACTAGCCTCTCCTACACCGGGGAGCTGTTTTTT. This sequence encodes CASSFLTSLSYTGELFF.

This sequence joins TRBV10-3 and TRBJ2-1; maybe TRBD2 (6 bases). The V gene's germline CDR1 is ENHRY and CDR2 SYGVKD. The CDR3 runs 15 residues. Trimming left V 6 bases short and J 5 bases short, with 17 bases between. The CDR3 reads CAISFPGRGNNEQFF. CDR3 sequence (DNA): TGTGCCATCAGCTTCCCGGGGCGGGGCAACAATGAGCAGTTCTTC.

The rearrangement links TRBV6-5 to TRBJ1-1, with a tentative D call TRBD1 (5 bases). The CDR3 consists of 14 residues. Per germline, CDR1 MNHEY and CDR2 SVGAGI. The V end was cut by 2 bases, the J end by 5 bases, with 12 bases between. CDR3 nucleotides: TGTGCCAGCAGTTACGGGAGGGGTGATACTGAAGCTTTCTTT. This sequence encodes CASSYGRGDTEAFF.

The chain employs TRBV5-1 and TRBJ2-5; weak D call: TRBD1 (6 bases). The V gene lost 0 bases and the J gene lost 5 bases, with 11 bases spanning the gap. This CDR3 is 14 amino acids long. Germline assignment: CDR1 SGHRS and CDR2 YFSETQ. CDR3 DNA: TGCGCCAGCAGCTTGGTTGGGGGCGCGGAGACCCAGTACTTC. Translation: CASSLVGGAETQYF.

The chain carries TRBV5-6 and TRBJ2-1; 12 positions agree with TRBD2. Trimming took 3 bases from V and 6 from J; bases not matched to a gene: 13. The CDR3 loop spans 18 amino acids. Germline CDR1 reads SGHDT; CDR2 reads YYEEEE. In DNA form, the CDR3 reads TGTGCCAGCAGCTCAATACGGACTAGCGGGAACTTTCCCAATGAGCAGTTCTTC. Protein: CASSSIRTSGNFPNEQFF.

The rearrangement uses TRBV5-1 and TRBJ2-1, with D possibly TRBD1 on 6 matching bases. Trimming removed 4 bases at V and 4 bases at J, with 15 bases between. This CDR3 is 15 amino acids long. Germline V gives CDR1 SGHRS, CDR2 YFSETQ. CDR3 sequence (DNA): TGCGCCAGCAGCGGGGGCAGAGGAACATACAATGAGCAGTTCTTC. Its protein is CASSGGRGTYNEQFF.

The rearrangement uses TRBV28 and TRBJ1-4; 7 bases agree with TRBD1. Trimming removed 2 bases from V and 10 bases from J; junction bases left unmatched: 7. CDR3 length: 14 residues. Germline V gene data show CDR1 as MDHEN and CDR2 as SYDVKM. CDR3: CASSLTGAGGKLFF. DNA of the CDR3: TGTGCCAGCAGTTTAACAGGGGCAGGGGGAAAACTGTTTTTT.

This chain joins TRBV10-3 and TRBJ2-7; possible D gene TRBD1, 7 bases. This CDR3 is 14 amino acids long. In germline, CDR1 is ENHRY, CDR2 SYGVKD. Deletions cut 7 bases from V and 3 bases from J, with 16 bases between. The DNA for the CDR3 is TGTGCCATCACGGAATCGGGGGACAGCTACGAGCAGTACTTC. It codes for CAITESGDSYEQYF.

The CDR3 DNA reads TGTGCCTGGAGTGTTGTCTTAGAGACTGAAGCTTTCTTT. Translated: CAWSVVLETEAFF. The rearrangement uses TRBV30 and TRBJ1-1; D not certain. Germline-derived CDR1 and CDR2 are GTSNPN and SVGIG (reference sequence). This CDR3 is built from 13 residues. With 0 bases removed from V and 5 bases from J, the gap between germline ends came to 10 bases.

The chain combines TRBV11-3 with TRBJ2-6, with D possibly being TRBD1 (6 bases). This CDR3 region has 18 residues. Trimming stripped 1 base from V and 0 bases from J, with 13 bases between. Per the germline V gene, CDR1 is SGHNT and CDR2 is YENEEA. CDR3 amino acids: CASSLASLGGSGANVLTF. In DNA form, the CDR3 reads TGTGCCAGCAGCTTAGCTTCTTTAGGGGGCTCTGGGGCCAACGTCCTGACTTTC.

The CDR3 DNA reads TGTGCCAGCAGCTTGGACGGGACAGGCGAGCAGTACTTC. Translated: CASSLDGTGEQYF. The chain has TRBV5-4 and TRBJ2-7; TRBD1 matches at 8 bases. The CDR3 sequence is 13 residues long. The ends lost 0 bases at V and 6 bases at J; junction bases unmatched: 2. The germline V gene has CDR1 SGHNT and CDR2 YYREEE (reference sequence).

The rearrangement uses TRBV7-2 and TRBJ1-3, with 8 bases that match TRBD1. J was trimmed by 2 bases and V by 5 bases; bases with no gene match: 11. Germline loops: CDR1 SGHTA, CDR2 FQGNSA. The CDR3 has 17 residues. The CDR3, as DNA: TGTGCCAGCAGCAACTTAATGGACAGGGAGACTGGAAACACCATATATTTT. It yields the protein CASSNLMDRETGNTIYF.

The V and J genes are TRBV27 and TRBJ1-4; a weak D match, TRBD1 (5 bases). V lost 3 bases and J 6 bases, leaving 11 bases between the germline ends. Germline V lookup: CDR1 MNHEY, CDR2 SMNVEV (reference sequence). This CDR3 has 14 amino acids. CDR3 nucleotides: TGTGCCAGCAGTTTTTTGGGGCTTGATGAAAAACTGTTTTTT. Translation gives CASSFLGLDEKLFF.

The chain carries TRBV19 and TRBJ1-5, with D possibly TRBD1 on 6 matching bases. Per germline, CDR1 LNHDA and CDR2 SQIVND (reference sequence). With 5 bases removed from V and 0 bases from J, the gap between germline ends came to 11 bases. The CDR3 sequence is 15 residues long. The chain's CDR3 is CASSVTGISNQPQHF. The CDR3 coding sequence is TGTGCCAGTAGTGTAACAGGGATTAGCAATCAGCCCCAGCATTTT.

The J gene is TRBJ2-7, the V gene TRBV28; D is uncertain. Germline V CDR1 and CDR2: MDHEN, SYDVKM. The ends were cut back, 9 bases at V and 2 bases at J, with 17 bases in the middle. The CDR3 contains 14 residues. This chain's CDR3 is CASRTSPEAYEQYF. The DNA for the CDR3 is TGTGCCAGTCGAACGTCGCCAGAAGCCTACGAGCAGTACTTC. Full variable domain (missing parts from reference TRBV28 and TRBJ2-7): DVKVTQSSRYLVKRTGEKVFLECVQDMDHENMFWYRQDPGLGLRLIYFSYDVKMKEKGDIPEGYSVSREKKERFSLILESASTNQTSMYLCASRTSPEAYEQYFGPGTRLTVT.

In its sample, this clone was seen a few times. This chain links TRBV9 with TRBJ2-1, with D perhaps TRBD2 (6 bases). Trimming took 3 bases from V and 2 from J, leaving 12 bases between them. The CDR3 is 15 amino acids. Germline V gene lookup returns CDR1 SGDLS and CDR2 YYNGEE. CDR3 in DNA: TGTGCCAGCAGCGATCCACTAGCCCCCTACAATGAGCAGTTCTTC. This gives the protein CASSDPLAPYNEQFF.

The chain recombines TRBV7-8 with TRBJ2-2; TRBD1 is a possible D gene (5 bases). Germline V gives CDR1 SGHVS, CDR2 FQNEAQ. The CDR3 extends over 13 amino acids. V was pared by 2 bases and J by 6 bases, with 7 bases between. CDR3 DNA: TGTGCCAGCAGCTTAAGGACATCCGGGGAGCTGTTTTTT. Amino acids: CASSLRTSGELFF. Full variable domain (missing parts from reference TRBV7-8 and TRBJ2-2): GAGVSQSPRYKVAKRGQDVALRCDPISGHVSLFWYQQALGQGPEFLTYFQNEAQLDKSGLPSDRFFAERPEGSVSTLKIQRTQQEDSAVYLCASSLRTSGELFFGEGSRLTVL.

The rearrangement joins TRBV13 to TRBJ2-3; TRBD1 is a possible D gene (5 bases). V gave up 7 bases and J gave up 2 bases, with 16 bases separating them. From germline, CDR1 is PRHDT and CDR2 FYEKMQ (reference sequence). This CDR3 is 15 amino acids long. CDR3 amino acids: CASNTRAGITDTQYF. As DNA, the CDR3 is TGTGCCAGCAACACCCGGGCAGGGATCACAGATACGCAGTATTTT. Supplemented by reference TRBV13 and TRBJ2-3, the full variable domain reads AAGVIQSPRHLIKEKRETATLKCYPIPRHDTVYWYQQGPGQDPQFLISFYEKMQSDKGSIPDRFSAQQFSDYHSELNMSSLELGDSALYFCASNTRAGITDTQYFGPGTRLTVL.

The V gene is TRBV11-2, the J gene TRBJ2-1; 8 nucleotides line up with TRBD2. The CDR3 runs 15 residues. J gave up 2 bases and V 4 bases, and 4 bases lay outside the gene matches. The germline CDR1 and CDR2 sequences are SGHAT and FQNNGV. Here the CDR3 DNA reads TGTGCCAGCAGCTCCCGACTAGCGCCCTACAATGAGCAGTTCTTC. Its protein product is CASSSRLAPYNEQFF.

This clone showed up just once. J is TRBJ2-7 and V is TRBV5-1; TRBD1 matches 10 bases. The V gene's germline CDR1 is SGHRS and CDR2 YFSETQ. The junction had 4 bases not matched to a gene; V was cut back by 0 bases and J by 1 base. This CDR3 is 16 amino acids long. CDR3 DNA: TGCGCCAGCAGCTTGGATCCGGGACAGGGGTCCTACGAGCAGTACTTC. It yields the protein CASSLDPGQGSYEQYF.

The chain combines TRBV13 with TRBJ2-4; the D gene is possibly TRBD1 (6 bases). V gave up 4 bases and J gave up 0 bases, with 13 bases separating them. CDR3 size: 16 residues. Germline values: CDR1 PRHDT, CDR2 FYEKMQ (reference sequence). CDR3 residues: CASSSNRALAKNIQYF. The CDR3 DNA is TGTGCCAGCAGCTCGAACAGGGCCCTAGCCAAAAACATTCAGTACTTC.

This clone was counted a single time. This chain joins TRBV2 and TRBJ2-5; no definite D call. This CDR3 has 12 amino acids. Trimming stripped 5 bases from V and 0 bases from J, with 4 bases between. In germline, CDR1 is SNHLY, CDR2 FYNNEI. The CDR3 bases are TGTGCCAGCAGTTACAACCAAGAGACCCAGTACTTC. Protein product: CASSYNQETQYF.

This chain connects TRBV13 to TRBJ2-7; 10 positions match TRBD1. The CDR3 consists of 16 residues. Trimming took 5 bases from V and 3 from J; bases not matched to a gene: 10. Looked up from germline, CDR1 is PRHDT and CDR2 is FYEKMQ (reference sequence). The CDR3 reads CASSTGTGARIYEQYF. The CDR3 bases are TGTGCCAGCAGCACCGGGACAGGGGCGCGCATCTACGAGCAGTACTTC.

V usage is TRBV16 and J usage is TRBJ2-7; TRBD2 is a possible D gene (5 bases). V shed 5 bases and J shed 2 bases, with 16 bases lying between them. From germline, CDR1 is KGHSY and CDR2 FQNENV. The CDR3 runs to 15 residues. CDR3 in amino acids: CASSFLSGVPYEQYF. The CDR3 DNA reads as TGTGCCAGCAGCTTCCTGTCCGGGGTGCCCTACGAGCAGTACTTC.

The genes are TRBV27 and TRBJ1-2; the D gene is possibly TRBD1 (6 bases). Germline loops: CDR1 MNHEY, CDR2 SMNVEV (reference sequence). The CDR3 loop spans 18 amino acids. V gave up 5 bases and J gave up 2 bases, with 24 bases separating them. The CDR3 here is CASSPSGESGVGNYGYTF. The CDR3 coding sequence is TGTGCCAGCAGTCCATCGGGTGAATCAGGGGTCGGGAACTATGGCTACACCTTC.